The T cell receptor (beta chain) described here comes from a study of blood T cell repertoires in COVID-19. Study in general: The United States, Italy and Spain provided the acute and convalescent COVID-19 samples. T cells, B-cell-depleted T cells, or PBMCs supplied cDNA or gDNA.

Per the authors' pipeline: By means of reference gene primer amplification, nucleated cell counts were estimated. This table comes from immunoSEQ multiplex PCR, and its TCRdb copy is limited to in-frame clones, with some not included. V and J calls and clone size come straight from that table; D and trimming were deduced from the DNA. The data hold 200,000 or so clones, with more than 75% observed a single time. This clone was picked up a small number of times. The CDR3 extends over 15 amino acids. The V and J ends lost 2 bases and 7 bases respectively, with 15 bases between them. In germline, CDR1 is MNHNS, CDR2 SASEGT.

This sequence was found in a man aged 55 to 70 with acute or convalescent COVID-19. Sequencing input: peripheral blood. This chain connects TRBV6-1 to TRBJ1-5, with a possible D match to TRBD1 (5 bases). CDR3: CASSESGVGEQPQHF. CDR3 coding DNA: TGTGCCAGCAGTGAATCGGGGGTAGGAGAGCAGCCCCAGCATTTT.